This T cell receptor (beta chain) comes out of a study of blood T cell repertoires in COVID-19. Whole-study context: Samples representing acute and convalescent COVID-19 were sourced from the United States, Italy and Spain.

In the source study's methods: The authors estimated nucleated cell counts from reference gene primer amplification. Assay: immunoSEQ multiplex PCR; the TCRdb copy retains only in-frame clones and omits some. That table is the source of V, J and clone size, and D and trimming were worked out from the DNA. The sample shows some 190,000 clones, 80% to 85% of them seen only once. The V end was cut by 5 bases, the J end by 1 base, with 7 bases between. Germline values: CDR1 SGHNT, CDR2 YENEEA. The CDR3 runs to 13 residues. This receptor was obtained from a human donor in a cohort sampled during active COVID-19. The material sequenced was peripheral blood. The V and J genes are TRBV11-3 and TRBJ2-3; D is undetermined. The CDR3 DNA reads TGTGCCAGCAGCCGACGGGGCACAGATACGCAGTATTTT. Protein sequence: CASSRRGTDTQYF.